The present T cell receptor (beta chain) was sequenced within a study of blood T cell repertoires in COVID-19. Study at large: Researchers got acute and convalescent COVID-19 samples from the United States, Italy and Spain. Sample material is recorded as cDNA or gDNA derived from T cells, B-cell-depleted T cells, or PBMCs.

CDR3 length equals 14 residues. V lost 1 base and J lost 7; bases outside the gene matches: 4. Looked up from germline, CDR1 is LGHDT and CDR2 is YNNKEL (reference sequence). Original processing notes: Using reference gene primer amplification, nucleated cell counts were estimated. Only in-frame clones appear in the TCRdb table, and some are missing; sequencing was by immunoSEQ multiplex PCR. V and J calls plus clone size are reproduced from that table; the DNA served to infer D and trimming. Among fewer than 500,000 clones listed, roughly four fifths were seen once. J is TRBJ2-1 and V is TRBV3-1 (or the pseudogene TRBV3-2), with TRBD2 matching 7 bases. This TCR derives from a human donor with acute or convalescent COVID-19. The donor label of this sample is uncertain. Input material: peripheral blood. The CDR3 sequence is CASSQGLGLNEQFF. The CDR3 DNA reads as TGTGCCAGCAGCCAAGGGCTGGGACTAAATGAGCAGTTCTTC.